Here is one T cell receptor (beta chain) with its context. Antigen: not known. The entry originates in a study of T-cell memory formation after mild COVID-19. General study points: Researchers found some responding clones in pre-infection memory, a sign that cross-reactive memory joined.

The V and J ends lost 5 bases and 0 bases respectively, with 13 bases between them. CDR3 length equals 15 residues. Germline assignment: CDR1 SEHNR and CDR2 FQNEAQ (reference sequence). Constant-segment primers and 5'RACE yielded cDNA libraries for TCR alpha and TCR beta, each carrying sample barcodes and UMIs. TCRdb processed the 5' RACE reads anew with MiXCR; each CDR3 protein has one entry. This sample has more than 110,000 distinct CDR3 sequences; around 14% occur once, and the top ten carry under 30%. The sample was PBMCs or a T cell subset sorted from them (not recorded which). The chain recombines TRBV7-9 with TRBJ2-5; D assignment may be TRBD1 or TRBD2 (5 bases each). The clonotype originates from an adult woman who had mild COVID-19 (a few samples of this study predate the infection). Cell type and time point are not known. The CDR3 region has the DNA TGTGCCAGCAGCGCCCGGGACCCCTACCAAGAGACCCAGTACTTC. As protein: CASSARDPYQETQYF.